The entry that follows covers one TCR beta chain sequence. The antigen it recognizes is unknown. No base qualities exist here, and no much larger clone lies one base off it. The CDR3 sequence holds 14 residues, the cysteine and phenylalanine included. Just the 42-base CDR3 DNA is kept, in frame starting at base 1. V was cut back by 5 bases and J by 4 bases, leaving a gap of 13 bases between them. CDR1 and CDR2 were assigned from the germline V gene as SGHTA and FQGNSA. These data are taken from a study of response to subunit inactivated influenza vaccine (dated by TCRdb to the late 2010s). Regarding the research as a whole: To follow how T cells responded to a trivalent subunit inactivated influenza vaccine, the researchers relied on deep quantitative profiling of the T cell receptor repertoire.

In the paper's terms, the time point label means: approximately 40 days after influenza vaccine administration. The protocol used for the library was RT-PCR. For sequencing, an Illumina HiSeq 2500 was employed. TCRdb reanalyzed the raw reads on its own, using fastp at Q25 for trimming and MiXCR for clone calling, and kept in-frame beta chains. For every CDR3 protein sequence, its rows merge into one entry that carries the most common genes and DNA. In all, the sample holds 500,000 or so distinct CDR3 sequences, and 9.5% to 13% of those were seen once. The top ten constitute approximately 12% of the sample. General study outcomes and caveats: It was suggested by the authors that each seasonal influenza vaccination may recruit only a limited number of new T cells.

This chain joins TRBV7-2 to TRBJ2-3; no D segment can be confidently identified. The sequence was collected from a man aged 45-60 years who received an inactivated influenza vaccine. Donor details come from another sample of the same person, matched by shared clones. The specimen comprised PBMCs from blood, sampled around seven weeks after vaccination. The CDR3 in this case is CASSRAPPPDTQYF. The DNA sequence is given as TGTGCCAGCAGCAGGGCGCCTCCCCCAGATACGCAGTATTTT.